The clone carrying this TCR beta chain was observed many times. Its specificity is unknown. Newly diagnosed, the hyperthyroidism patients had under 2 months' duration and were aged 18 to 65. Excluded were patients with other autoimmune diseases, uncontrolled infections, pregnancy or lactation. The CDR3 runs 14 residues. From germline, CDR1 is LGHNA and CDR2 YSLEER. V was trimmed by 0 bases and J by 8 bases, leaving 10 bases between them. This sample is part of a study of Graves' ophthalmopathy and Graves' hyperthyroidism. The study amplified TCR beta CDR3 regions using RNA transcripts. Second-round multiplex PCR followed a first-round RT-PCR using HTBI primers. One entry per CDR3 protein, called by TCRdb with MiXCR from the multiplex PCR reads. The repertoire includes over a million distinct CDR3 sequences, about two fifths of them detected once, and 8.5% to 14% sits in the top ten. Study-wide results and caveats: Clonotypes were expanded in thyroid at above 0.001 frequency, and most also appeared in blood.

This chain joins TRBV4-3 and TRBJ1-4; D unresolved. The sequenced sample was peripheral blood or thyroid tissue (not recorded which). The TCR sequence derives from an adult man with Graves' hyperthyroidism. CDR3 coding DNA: TGCGCCAGCAGCCAAGACGTGGGAAGGGAAAAACTGTTTTTT. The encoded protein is CASSQDVGREKLFF.